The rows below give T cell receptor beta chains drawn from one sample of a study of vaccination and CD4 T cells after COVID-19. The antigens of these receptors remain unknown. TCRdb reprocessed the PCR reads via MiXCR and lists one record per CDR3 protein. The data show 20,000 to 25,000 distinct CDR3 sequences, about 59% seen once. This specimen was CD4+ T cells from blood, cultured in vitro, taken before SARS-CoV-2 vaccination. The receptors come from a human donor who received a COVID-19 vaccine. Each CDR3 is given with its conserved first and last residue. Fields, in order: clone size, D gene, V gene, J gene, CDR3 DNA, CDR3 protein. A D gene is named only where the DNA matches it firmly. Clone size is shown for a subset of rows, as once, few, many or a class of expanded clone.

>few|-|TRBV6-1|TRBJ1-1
TGTGCCACACGATTAAACACTGAAGCTTTCTTT
CATRLNTEAFF
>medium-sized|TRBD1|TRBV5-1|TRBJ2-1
TGCGCCAGCAGCTTGGATAACAGGGGGGACGGTGAGCAGTTCTTC
CASSLDNRGDGEQFF
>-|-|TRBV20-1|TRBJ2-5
TGCAGTGCTAGAGGGCCAGGACAGAGTCGCCAAGAGACCCAGTACTTC
CSARGPGQSRQETQYF
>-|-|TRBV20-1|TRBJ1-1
TGCAGTGCTAGAACTGGGGAGGGCACTGAAGCTTTCTTT
CSARTGEGTEAFF
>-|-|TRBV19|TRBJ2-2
TGTGCCAGTAGTATCCCCACAGGGATTAGCACCGGGGAGCTGTTTTTT
CASSIPTGISTGELFF
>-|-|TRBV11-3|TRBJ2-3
TGTGCCAGCAGCTCCCGGGTAGGGGTGGGAGATACGCAGTATTTT
CASSSRVGVGDTQYF
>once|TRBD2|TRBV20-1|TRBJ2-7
TGCAGTGCTGGACCGAGAGGACTAGCAAACCCCTCCTACGAGCAGTACTTC
CSAGPRGLANPSYEQYF
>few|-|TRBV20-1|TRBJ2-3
TGCAGTGTACCAGACTCCTCGGATACGCAGTATTTT
CSVPDSSDTQYF
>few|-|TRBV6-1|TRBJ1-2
TGTGCCAGCAGTGAAGAGCCCGAGGACGGCTACACCTTC
CASSEEPEDGYTF
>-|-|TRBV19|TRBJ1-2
TGTGCCAGTAGTATAGTAGCCGAAGCTAACTATGGCTACACCTTC
CASSIVAEANYGYTF
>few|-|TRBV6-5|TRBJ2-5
TGTGCCAGCAGTTATTTCGGTTGGGGTAGAAGGGAGACCCAGTACTTC
CASSYFGWGRRETQYF
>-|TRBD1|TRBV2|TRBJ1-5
TGTGCCAGCACCCTCACAGGGGTAAATCAGCCCCAGCATTTT
CASTLTGVNQPQHF
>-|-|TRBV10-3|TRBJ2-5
TGTGCCATCAGTGATCCTAGGGCTAGACAGAGAGAGACCCAGTACTTC
CAISDPRARQRETQYF
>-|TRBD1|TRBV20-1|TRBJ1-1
TGCAGTGCTGGAAGACCGGGACAGGGAATGAACACTGAAGCTTTCTTT
CSAGRPGQGMNTEAFF
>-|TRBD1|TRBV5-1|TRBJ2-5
TGCGCCAGCAGGGGGACAGAGAAAGAGACCCAGTACTTC
CASRGTEKETQYF
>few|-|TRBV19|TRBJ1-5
TGTGCCAGTAGGATGGTCGGGACGGCCTATAGCAATCAGCCCCAGCATTTT
CASRMVGTAYSNQPQHF
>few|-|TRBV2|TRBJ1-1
TGTGCCAGCAGTGAAAACGGACCGACTGAAGCTTTCTTT
CASSENGPTEAFF
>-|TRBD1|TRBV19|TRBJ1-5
TGTGCCAGTAGTATAGTAGGGGCGACAGGGAAAAACCAGCCCCAGCATTTT
CASSIVGATGKNQPQHF
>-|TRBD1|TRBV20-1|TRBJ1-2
TGCAGTGCTCCCCAGGGGGCGAGTGGCTACACCTTC
CSAPQGASGYTF
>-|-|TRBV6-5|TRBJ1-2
TGTGCCAGCAGTTACTCCCGGAGGGGCTATGGCTACACCTTC
CASSYSRRGYGYTF
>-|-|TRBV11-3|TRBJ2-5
TGTGCCAGCAGCCCCCGGGACTCCGGGGGGACCCAGTACTTC
CASSPRDSGGTQYF
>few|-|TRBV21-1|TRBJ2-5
TGTGCCAGCAGCAAACCCCGGCTAGGGGGGGAAGGGTTAGAGACCCAGTACTTC
CASSKPRLGGEGLETQYF
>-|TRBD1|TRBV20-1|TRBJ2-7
TGCAGTGCTAGTCGGACAGGGGTCTACGAGCAGTACTTC
CSASRTGVYEQYF
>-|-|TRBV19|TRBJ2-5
TGTGCCAGTAGTATCAGCAGGGGCGCGGAGACCCAGTACTTC
CASSISRGAETQYF
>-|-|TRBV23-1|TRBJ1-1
TGCGCCAGCAGTCGTTTGGGGAGACGACTGAACACTGAAGCTTTCTTT
CASSRLGRRLNTEAFF
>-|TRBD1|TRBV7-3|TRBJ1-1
TGTGCCAGCAGCTTAGTAGGGACAGGGGGCGCGCGAACTGAAGCTTTCTTT
CASSLVGTGGARTEAFF
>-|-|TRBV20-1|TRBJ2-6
TGCAGTGCACGGCGGAACTCTGGGGCCAACGTCCTGACTTTC
CSARRNSGANVLTF
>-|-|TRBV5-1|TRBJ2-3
TGCGCCAGCAGCGAGTGGGGGGCAGATACGCAGTATTTT
CASSEWGADTQYF
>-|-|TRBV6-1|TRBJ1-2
TGTGCCAGCAGTGAAGGACAACCCTATGGCTACACCTTC
CASSEGQPYGYTF
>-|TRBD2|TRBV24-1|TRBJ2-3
TGTGCCACCAGTGACCCGAGCGTGCTAGCGGGGGTGGCAGATACGCAGTATTTT
CATSDPSVLAGVADTQYF
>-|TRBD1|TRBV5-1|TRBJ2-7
TGCGCCAGCAGCTTCGAGGGGGCCCGTGGCTACGAGCAGTACTTC
CASSFEGARGYEQYF
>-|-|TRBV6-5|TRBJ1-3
TGTGCCAGCAGTTACCAAACGGGTGCCATTGGAAACACCATATATTTT
CASSYQTGAIGNTIYF
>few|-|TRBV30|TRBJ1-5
TGTGCCTGGAGTGGGGGTAGGGGTCAGCCCCAGCATTTT
CAWSGGRGQPQHF
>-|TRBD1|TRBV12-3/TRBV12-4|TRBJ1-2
TGTGCCAGCAAAAGGGGGCGGAACTATGGCTACACCTTC
CASKRGRNYGYTF
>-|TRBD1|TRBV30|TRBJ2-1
TGTGCCTGGGCATACGGACAGGGCCATGAGCAGTTCTTC
CAWAYGQGHEQFF
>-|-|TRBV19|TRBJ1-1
TGTGCCAGTAGACCCGGGACACCGAAGAACACTGAAGCTTTCTTT
CASRPGTPKNTEAFF
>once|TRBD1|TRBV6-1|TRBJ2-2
TGTGCCAGCAGTGAACTCCGGGACAGCGGGGAGCTGTTTTTT
CASSELRDSGELFF
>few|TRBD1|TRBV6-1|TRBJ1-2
TGTGCCAGCAGACAGGGGAACTATGGCTACACCTTC
CASRQGNYGYTF
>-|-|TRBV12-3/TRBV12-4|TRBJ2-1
TGTGCCAGCACCTACGCGGGGAGCTCCTACAATGAGCAGTTCTTC
CASTYAGSSYNEQFF